The T cell receptor (beta chain) described here comes from a study of beta chain features in type 1 diabetes. General study findings and limits: PCR, the amplification step, might favor shorter templates, equally in patients and controls. All four CD4+ subsets of Type 1 diabetes patients contained TCRB CDR3s that were moderately but significantly shorter.

This clone was detected a few times. Its matching antigen is unknown. Expressed TCRB transcripts were sequenced after all isolated RNA was converted to cDNA. Sequencing of naive, central memory and regulatory T cell samples gave an average of about 3.7 million reads. Some clones are missing from TCRdb's copy, which holds only in-frame ones; the method was immunoSEQ multiplex PCR. Among 680,000 or so clones, roughly an eighth were seen once, and the ten largest hold approximately 0.022%. The V end was cut by 5 bases, the J end by 2 bases, with 9 bases between. The CDR3 contains 14 residues. CDR1 SGHVS and CDR2 FNYEAQ come from the germline V gene.

The rearrangement links TRBV7-6 to TRBJ1-4; D is undetermined. Material for sequencing was naive CD4+ T cells from blood. The sequence came from a man between 18 and 29 years old with type 1 diabetes. The DNA for the CDR3 is TGTGCCAGCAGCCCGACGGCTACTAATGAAAAACTGTTTTTT. Translated, it gives CASSPTATNEKLFF.